This section outlines one TCR beta chain sequence together with its context. The data belong to a study of blood T cell repertoires in COVID-19. The assay was immunoSEQ multiplex PCR, and TCRdb's table has in-frame clones only and misses some. The data contain around 84,000 clones, around 90% of them singletons. The CDR3 has 14 amino acids. Germline CDR1 and CDR2: SGHTA and FQGNSA. The V end lost 2 bases, the J end lost 7 bases, and 15 bases lay between the germline ends. The specimen was peripheral blood. The chain has TRBV7-2 and TRBJ2-7, with D possibly TRBD1 on 5 matching bases. This receptor was identified in a man in his forties or fifties with active COVID-19. CDR3 DNA sequence: TGTGCCAGCAGCTTATTCGGAGCAGGGCGTGAGCAGTACTTC. The encoded protein is CASSLFGAGREQYF. The entire variable domain, with the rest obtained from reference TRBV7-2 and TRBJ2-7, is as follows: GAGVSQSPSNKVTEKGKDVELRCDPISGHTALYWYRQSLGQGLEFLIYFQGNSAPDKSGLPSDRFSAERTGGSVSTLTIQRTQQEDSAVYLCASSLFGAGREQYFGPGTRLTVT.